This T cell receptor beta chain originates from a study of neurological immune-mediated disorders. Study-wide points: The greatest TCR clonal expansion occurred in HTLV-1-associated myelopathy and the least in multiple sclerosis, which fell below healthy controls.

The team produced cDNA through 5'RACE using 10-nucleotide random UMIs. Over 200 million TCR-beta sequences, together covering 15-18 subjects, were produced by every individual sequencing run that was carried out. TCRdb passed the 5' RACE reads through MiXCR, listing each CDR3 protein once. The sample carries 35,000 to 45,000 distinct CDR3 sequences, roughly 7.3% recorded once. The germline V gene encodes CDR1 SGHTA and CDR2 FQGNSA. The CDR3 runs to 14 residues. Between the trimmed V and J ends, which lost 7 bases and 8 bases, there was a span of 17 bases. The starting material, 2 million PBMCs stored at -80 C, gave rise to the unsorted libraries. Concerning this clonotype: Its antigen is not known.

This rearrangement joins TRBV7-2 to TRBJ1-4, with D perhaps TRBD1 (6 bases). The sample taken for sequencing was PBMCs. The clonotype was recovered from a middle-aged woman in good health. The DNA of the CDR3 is TGTGCCAGCACCAGGACAGCCCTTGGAGAAAAACTGTTTTTT. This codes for CASTRTALGEKLFF.